The T cell receptor (beta chain) described here comes from a study of shared clonotypes between healthy human individuals. Whole-study results and caveats: A limitation of the genetic and exposure-history diversity represented arose from few donors.

About this clone: Its target is unknown.

TCRdb's table, derived via immunoSEQ multiplex PCR, lists solely in-frame clones and lacks some. The data contain about 1 million clones, roughly 80% of them singletons. The CD4+ fraction was divided into a CD45RA+ naive subset and a CD45RA-negative memory subset. This CDR3 is built from 14 residues. Germline V gene data show CDR1 as LGHNA and CDR2 as YSLEER. Trimming pared 1 base from V and 6 bases from J, leaving 11 bases between. The gene calls are TRBV4-3 and TRBJ2-3; D gene unclear. The sample comprised memory CD4+ T cells sorted from blood. Subset reported: CD45RA-negative fraction. The sequence was collected from a man between 18 and 29 years old in good health. The CDR3 DNA follows: TGCGCCAGCAGCCAAGGGGCCGCGAAGGATACGCAGTATTTT. Amino acids: CASSQGAAKDTQYF.